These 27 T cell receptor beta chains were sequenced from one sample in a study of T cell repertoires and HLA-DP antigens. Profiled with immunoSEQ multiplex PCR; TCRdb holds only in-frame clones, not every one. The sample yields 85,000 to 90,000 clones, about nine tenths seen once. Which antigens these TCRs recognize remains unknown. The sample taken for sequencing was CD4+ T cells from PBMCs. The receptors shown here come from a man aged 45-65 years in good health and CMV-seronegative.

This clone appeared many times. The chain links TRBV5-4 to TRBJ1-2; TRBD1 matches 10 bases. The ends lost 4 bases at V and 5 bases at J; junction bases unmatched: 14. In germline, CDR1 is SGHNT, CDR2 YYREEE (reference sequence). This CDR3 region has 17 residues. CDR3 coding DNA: TGTGCCAGCAGCCCAACATCCGGACAGGGGGATAGGTATGGCTACACCTTC. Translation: CASSPTSGQGDRYGYTF.

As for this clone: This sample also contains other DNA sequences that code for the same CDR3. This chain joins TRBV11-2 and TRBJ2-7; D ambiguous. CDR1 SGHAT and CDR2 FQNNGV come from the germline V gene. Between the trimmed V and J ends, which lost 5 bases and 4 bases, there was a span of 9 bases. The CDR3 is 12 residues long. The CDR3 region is CASSLVSYEQYF. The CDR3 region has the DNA TGTGCCAGCAGCCTCGTTAGTTACGAGCAGTACTTC.

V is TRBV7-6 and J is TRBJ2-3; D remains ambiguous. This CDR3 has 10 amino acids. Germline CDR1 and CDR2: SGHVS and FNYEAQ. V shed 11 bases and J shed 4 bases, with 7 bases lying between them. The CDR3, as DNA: TGTGCCCAAGAGGCAGATACGCAGTATTTT. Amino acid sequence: CAQEADTQYF.

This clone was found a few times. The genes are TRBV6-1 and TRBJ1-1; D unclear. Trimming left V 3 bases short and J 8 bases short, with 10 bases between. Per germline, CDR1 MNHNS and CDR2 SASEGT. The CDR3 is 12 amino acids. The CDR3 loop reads CASSDDWREAFF. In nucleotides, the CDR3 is TGTGCCAGCAGTGATGATTGGAGGGAAGCTTTCTTT.

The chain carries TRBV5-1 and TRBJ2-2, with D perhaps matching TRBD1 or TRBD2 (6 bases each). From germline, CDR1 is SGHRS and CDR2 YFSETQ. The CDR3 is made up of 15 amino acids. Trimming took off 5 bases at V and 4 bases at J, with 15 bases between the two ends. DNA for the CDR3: TGCGCCAGCAGGCTCGGGGGCGATCGCACCGGGGAGCTGTTTTTT. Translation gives CASRLGGDRTGELFF.

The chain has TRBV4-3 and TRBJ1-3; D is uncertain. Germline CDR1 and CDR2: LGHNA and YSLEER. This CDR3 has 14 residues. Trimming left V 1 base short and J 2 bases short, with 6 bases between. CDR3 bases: TGCGCCAGCAGCCAAGGAGGCGCTGGAAACACCATATATTTT. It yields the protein CASSQGGAGNTIYF.

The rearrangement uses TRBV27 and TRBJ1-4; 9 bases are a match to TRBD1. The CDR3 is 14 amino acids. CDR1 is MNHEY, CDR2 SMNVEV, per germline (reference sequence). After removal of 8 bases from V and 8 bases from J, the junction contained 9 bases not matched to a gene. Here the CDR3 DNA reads TGTGCCAGCGGGACAGGGCTTATGAGGGAAAAACTGTTTTTT. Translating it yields CASGTGLMREKLFF.

CDR3 loop: CAISSTGNYGYTF. The DNA of the CDR3 is TGTGCCATCAGTTCGACAGGGAACTATGGCTACACCTTC. The rearrangement uses TRBV10-3 and TRBJ1-2; 7 bases align to TRBD1. The V segment lost 5 bases and the J segment 2 bases; nucleotides outside the gene matches: 2. The CDR3 extends over 13 amino acids. Germline V lookup: CDR1 ENHRY, CDR2 SYGVKD.

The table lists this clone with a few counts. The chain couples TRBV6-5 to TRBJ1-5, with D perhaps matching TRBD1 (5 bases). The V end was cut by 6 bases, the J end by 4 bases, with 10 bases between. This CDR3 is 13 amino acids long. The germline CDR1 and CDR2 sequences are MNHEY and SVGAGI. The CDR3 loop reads CASSYQGNQPQHF. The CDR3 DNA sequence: TGTGCCAGCAGCTACCAGGGTAATCAGCCCCAGCATTTT.

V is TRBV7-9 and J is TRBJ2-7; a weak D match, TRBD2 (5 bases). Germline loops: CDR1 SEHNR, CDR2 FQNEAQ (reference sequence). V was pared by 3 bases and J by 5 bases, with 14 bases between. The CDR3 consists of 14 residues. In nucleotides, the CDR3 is TGTGCCAGCAGCTTCGACCGGGGAATACACGAGCAGTACTTC. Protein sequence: CASSFDRGIHEQYF.

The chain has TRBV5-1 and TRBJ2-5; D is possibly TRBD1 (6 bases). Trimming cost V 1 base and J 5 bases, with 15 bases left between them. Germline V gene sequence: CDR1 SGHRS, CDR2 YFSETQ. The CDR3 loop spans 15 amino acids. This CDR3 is CASSLSTGTGETQYF. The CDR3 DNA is TGCGCCAGCAGCTTGAGCACAGGGACGGGGGAGACCCAGTACTTC.

CDR3: CASSYRGQGARTNEKLFF. The CDR3, as DNA: TGTGCCAGCAGTTACCGGGGACAGGGGGCGCGGACTAATGAAAAACTGTTTTTT. The V gene is TRBV2, the J gene TRBJ1-4; TRBD1 aligns across 12 bases. Per the germline V gene, CDR1 is SNHLY and CDR2 is FYNNEI. The CDR3 is 18 residues long. After removal of 5 bases from V and 2 bases from J, the junction contained 9 bases not matched to a gene.

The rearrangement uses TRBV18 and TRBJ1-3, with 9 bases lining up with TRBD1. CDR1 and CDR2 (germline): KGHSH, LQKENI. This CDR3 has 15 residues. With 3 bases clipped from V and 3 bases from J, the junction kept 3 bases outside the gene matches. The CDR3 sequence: CASSPTTGGGNTIYF. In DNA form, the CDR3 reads TGTGCCAGCTCACCCACGACAGGGGGTGGAAACACCATATATTTT.

This CDR3 is CASTSPGRDTQYF. In DNA, the CDR3 is TGTGCCAGCACCTCCCCGGGGAGGGATACGCAGTATTTT. The rearrangement uses TRBV28 and TRBJ2-3, with D perhaps matching TRBD2 (6 bases). The CDR3 totals 13 residues. Germline V gene data show CDR1 as MDHEN and CDR2 as SYDVKM. The V end was cut by 7 bases, the J end by 6 bases, with 14 bases between.

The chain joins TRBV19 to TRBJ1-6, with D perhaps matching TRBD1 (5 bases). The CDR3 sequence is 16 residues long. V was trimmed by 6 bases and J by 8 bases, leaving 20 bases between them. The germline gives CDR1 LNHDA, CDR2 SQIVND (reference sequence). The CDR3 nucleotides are TGTGCCAGTAGCCTTAAGAAGGGAGCGGGGCATTCACCCCTCCACTTT. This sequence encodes CASSLKKGAGHSPLHF.

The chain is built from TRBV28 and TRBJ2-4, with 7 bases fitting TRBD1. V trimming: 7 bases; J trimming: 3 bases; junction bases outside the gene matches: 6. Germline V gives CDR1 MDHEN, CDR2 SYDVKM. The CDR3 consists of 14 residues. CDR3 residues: CASKAGGNKNIQYF. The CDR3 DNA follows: TGTGCCAGCAAGGCAGGGGGAAACAAAAACATTCAGTACTTC.

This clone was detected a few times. The CDR3 loop is CASRRGQGAADTQYF. In DNA form, the CDR3 reads TGTGCCAGCAGACGCGGACAGGGGGCAGCAGATACGCAGTATTTT. The V call is TRBV11-1, the J call TRBJ2-3; TRBD1 agrees at 11 bases. The CDR3 covers 15 residues. V lost 6 bases, J lost 4 bases, and 6 bases stayed unmatched. Per the germline V gene, CDR1 is SGHAT and CDR2 is FQDESV (reference sequence).

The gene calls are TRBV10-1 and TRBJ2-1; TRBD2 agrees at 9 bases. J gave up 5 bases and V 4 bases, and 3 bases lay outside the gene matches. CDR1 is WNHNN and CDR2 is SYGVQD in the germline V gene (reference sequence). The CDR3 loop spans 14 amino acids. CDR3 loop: CASSVASGNNEQFF. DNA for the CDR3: TGCGCCAGCAGTGTAGCTAGCGGGAACAATGAGCAGTTCTTC.

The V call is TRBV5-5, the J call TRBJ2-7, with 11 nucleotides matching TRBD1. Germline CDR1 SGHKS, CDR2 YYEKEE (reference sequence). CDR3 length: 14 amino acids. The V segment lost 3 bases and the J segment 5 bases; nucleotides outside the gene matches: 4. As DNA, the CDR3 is TGTGCCAGCAGCTCCCGGACAGGGGGCCACGAGCAGTACTTC. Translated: CASSSRTGGHEQYF. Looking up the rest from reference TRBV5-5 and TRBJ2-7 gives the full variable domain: DAGVTQSPTHLIKTRGQQVTLRCSPISGHKSVSWYQQVLGQGPQFIFQYYEKEERGRGNFPDRFSARQFPNYSSELNVNALLLGDSALYLCASSSRTGGHEQYFGPGTRLTVT.

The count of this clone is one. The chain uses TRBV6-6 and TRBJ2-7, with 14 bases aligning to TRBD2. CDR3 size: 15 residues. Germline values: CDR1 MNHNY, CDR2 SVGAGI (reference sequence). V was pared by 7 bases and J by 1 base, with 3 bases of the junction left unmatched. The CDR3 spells CASKRLAGGSYEQYF. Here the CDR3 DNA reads TGTGCCAGCAAAAGACTAGCGGGAGGGTCCTACGAGCAGTACTTC.

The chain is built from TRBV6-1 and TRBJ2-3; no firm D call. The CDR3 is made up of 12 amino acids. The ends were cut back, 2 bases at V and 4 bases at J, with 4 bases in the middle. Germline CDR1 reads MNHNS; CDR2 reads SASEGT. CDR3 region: CASSEFPDTQYF. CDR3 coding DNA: TGTGCCAGCAGTGAATTTCCAGATACGCAGTATTTT.

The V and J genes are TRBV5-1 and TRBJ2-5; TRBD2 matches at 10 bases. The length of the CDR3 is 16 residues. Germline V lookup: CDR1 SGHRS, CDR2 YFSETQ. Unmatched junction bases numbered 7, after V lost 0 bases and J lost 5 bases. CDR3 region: CASSLGSGRARETQYF. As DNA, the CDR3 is TGCGCCAGCAGCTTGGGAAGCGGGAGGGCCCGGGAGACCCAGTACTTC.

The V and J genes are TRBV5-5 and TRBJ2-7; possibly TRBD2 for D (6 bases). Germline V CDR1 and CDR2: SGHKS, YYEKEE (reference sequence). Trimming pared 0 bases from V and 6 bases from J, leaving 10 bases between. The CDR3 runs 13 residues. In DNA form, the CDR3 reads TGTGCCAGCAGCTTGGTGGGGGGTGGCGAGCAGTACTTC. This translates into CASSLVGGGEQYF.

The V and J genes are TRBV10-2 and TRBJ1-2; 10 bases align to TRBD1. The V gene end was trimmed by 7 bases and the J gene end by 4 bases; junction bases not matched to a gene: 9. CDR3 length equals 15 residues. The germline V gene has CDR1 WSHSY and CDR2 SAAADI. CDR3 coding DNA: TGCGCCAGCACGGTTGGGACAGGGGCGGCCTATGGCTACACCTTC. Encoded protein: CASTVGTGAAYGYTF.

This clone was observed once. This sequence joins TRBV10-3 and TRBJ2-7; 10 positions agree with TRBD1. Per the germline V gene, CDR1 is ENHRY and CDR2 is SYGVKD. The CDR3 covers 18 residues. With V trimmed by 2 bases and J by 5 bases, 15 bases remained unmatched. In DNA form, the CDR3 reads TGTGCCATCAGTGAGAGGGCCCCGACAGGGGGCCTTTCCAACGAGCAGTACTTC. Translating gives CAISERAPTGGLSNEQYF.

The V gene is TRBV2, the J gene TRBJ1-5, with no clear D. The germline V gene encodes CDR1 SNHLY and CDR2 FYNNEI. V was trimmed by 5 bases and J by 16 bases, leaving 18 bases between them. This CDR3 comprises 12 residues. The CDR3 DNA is TGTGCCAGCAGTACCCGACCGGGAGCCGAACATTTT. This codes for CASSTRPGAEHF.

CDR3 coding DNA: TGTGCCAGCAACAACGGGCGGACAAACAATGAGCAGTTCTTC. Encoded protein: CASNNGRTNNEQFF. The V call is TRBV27, the J call TRBJ2-1; a possible D gene is TRBD1 (5 bases). Trimming stripped 7 bases from V and 5 bases from J, with 15 bases between. The CDR3 contains 14 residues. The germline V gene encodes CDR1 MNHEY and CDR2 SMNVEV (reference sequence).